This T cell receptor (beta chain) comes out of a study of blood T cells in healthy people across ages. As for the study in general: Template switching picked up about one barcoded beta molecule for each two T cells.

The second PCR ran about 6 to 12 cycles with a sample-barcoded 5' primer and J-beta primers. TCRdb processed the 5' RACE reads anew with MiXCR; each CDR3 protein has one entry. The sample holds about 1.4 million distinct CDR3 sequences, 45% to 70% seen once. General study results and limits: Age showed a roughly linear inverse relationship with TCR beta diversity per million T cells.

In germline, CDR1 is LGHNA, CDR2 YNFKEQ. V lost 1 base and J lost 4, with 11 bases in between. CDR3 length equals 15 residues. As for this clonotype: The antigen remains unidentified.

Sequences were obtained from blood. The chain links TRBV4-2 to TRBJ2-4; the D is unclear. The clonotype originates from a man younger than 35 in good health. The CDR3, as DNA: TGTGCCAGCAGCCAAGTAGAAGGGTGGAAAAACATTCAGTACTTC. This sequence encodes CASSQVEGWKNIQYF.